This T cell receptor (beta chain) derives from a study of response to subunit inactivated influenza vaccine. Points from the study as a whole: The study's authors posited that every seasonal influenza vaccination enlists few new T cells.

From the RT-PCR reads, TCRdb called clonotypes with MiXCR, one entry per CDR3 protein. The sample yields hundreds of thousands of distinct CDR3 sequences, about 14% seen once. A few counts support this clonotype. Its target is unknown. This CDR3 region has 14 residues. Germline values: CDR1 MNHNS, CDR2 SASEGT. V lost 1 base to trimming and J lost 0 bases, with 7 bases between them. The chain employs TRBV6-1 and TRBJ2-7; no firm D call. The TCR was taken from a man aged 50 to 59 who received an inactivated influenza vaccine. The specimen was PBMCs from blood, collected 14 to 15 days before vaccination. The chain's CDR3 is CASSEGGTSYEQYF. CDR3 coding DNA: TGTGCCAGCAGTGAAGGCGGCACCTCCTACGAGCAGTACTTC.